This TCR beta chain was found in a study of shared clonotypes between healthy human individuals. Findings of the study overall: The expectation was that sequencing depth would affect clonotype sharing among donors. The diversity represented, both genetic and in exposure history, was limited by few donors.

At a deep level, the assay was run. The table came from immunoSEQ multiplex PCR; TCRdb's copy has only in-frame clones and leaves some out. The sample includes just over 2,000,000 clones, roughly 94% of them seen just once. On this clone itself: Its antigen is as yet unknown.

Selected positively for CCR7 and CD45RO-negative, naive CD8 cells excluded terminally differentiated effector memory CD45RA+ cells. This CDR3 comprises 16 residues. The germline gives CDR1 KGHSH, CDR2 LQKENI. After removal of 3 bases from V and 4 bases from J, the junction contained 8 bases not matched to a gene. The sequence came from a man between 18 and 35 years old in good health. The sequenced sample was naive CD8+ T cells sorted from blood. The V call is TRBV18, the J call TRBJ2-1, with 8 bases fitting TRBD1. The DNA for the CDR3 is TGTGCCAGCTCACCGAAGGACAGGGTTTGGTACAATGAGCAGTTCTTC. Its translation is CASSPKDRVWYNEQFF.